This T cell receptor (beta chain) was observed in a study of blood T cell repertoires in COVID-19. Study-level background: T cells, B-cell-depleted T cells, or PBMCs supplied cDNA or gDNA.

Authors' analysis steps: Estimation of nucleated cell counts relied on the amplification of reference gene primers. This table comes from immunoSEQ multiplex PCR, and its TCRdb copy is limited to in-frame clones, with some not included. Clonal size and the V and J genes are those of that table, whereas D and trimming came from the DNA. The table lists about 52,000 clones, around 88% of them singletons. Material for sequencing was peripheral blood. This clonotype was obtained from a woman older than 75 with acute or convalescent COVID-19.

The DNA of the CDR3 is TGTGCCACCAGCAGAGATAGGGGACAGGGGCGGGAGACCCAGTACTTC. This codes for CATSRDRGQGRETQYF. The chain combines TRBV15 with TRBJ2-5; 10 bases are a match to TRBD1. Unmatched junction bases numbered 6, after V lost 0 bases and J lost 5 bases. Germline-derived CDR1 and CDR2 are LNHNV and YYDKDF (reference sequence). The CDR3 is 16 amino acids.